These 23 T cell receptor beta chains were sequenced from one sample in a study of blood T cell repertoires in COVID-19. The method was immunoSEQ multiplex PCR; TCRdb's version includes in-frame clones alone and lacks a portion of them. The sample comprises over 120,000 clones, nearly 90% of which are singletons, and approximately 2% rests with the top ten. Sequencing was performed on peripheral blood. All receptors derive from a man between 65 and 85 years old with acute or convalescent COVID-19.

The chain employs TRBV15 and TRBJ2-1; D might be TRBD1 (6 bases). Trimming pared 5 bases from V and 7 bases from J, leaving 12 bases between. CDR3 length: 13 residues. From germline, CDR1 is LNHNV and CDR2 YYDKDF (reference sequence). The CDR3 DNA sequence: TGTGCCACCAGCGATCCCAGGGGAAATGAGCAGTTCTTC. Amino acid sequence: CATSDPRGNEQFF.

V is TRBV6-6 and J is TRBJ1-6, with 10 bases aligning to TRBD1. The V gene's germline CDR1 is MNHNY and CDR2 SVGAGI (reference sequence). The CDR3 has 15 amino acids. Trimming cost V 2 bases and J 8 bases; bases outside gene matches: 3. CDR3 DNA sequence: TGTGCCAGCAGTTACGAGGGACAGGGGTATTCACCCCTCCACTTT. Its protein is CASSYEGQGYSPLHF.

This clone turned up a few times. The chain links TRBV7-9 to TRBJ2-3; D is undetermined. This CDR3 has 15 amino acids. Trimming removed 4 bases at V and 0 bases at J, with 11 bases between. The germline CDR1 and CDR2 sequences are SEHNR and FQNEAQ (reference sequence). CDR3 nucleotides: TGTGCCAGCAGCTCCCCAGGTTCCAGCACAGATACGCAGTATTTT. Its protein product is CASSSPGSSTDTQYF. The full variable domain, in which reference TRBV7-9 and TRBJ2-3 provide the parts outside the CDR3, is DTGVSQNPRHKITKRGQNVTFRCDPISEHNRLYWYRQTLGQGPEFLTYFQNEAQLEKSRLLSDRFSAERPKGSFSTLEIQRTEQGDSAMYLCASSSPGSSTDTQYFGPGTRLTVL.

The CDR3 is CASSLTGTSGGAGDTQYF. The CDR3 DNA follows: TGTGCCAGCAGCCTAACCGGGACTAGCGGGGGGGCTGGAGATACGCAGTATTTT. V usage is TRBV3-1 (or the pseudogene TRBV3-2) and J usage is TRBJ2-3; 16 nucleotides line up with TRBD2. The CDR3 loop spans 18 amino acids. Trimming took 4 bases from V and 5 from J; bases not matched to a gene: 9. CDR1 and CDR2 (germline): LGHDT, YNNKEL (reference sequence).

A note on this clone: Other nucleotide sequences from this sample produce the same CDR3. This chain uses TRBV30 with TRBJ1-1; possible D gene TRBD1, 6 bases. Germline-derived CDR1 and CDR2 are GTSNPN and SVGIG (reference sequence). The germline V and J ends were trimmed by 3 bases and 1 base, with 9 bases remaining between them. The CDR3 consists of 13 residues. CDR3 DNA: TGTGCCTGGAGCCGGACAGAGAACACTGAAGCTTTCTTT. It yields the protein CAWSRTENTEAFF. The whole variable domain, remainder taken from reference TRBV30 and TRBJ1-1, is SQTIHQWPATLVQPVGSPLSLECTVEGTSNPNLYWYRQAAGRGLQLLFYSVGIGQISSEVPQNLSASRPQDRQFILSSKKLLLSDSGFYLCAWSRTENTEAFFGQGTRLTVV.

The gene calls are TRBV5-4 and TRBJ2-1; possible D gene TRBD2, 5 bases. CDR1 and CDR2 from the germline V gene are SGHNT and YYREEE (reference sequence). V was pared by 5 bases and J by 9 bases, with 9 bases between. This CDR3 is 11 amino acids long. CDR3 in DNA: TGTGCCAGCAGATCCGAGGGTGAGCAGTTCTTC. Translated, it gives CASRSEGEQFF.

This chain connects TRBV11-2 to TRBJ1-5, with 9 bases matching TRBD1. V lost 1 base to trimming and J lost 5 bases; unmatched junction nucleotides: 0. The CDR3 length is 14 residues. Germline CDR1 SGHAT, CDR2 FQNNGV. The CDR3 DNA sequence: TGTGCCAGCAGCTTAGGGGACAGGGATCAGCCCCAGCATTTT. This translates into CASSLGDRDQPQHF.

The V and J genes are TRBV5-6 and TRBJ1-1; D is unclear. This CDR3 has 15 amino acids. V dropped 0 bases and J dropped 0 bases, with 9 bases sitting between them. Per the germline V gene, CDR1 is SGHDT and CDR2 is YYEEEE. CDR3 DNA: TGTGCCAGCAGCTTGGGTAACACCTTGAACACTGAAGCTTTCTTT. This encodes CASSLGNTLNTEAFF.

V and J are TRBV27 and TRBJ1-1; TRBD1 matches 10 bases. This CDR3 has 16 residues. CDR1 and CDR2 (germline): MNHEY, SMNVEV (reference sequence). J gave up 6 bases and V 5 bases, and 12 bases lay outside the gene matches. The CDR3 spells CASSANPTGGKAEAFF. The CDR3 DNA reads as TGTGCCAGCAGTGCCAACCCGACAGGGGGCAAGGCTGAAGCTTTCTTT.

In this sample, this clone turned up a few times. This chain uses TRBV6-4 with TRBJ2-3; 7 bases match TRBD2. V shed 2 bases, J shed 1 base, and the junction held 3 bases outside the gene matches. CDR1 is MRHNA, CDR2 SNTAGT, per germline. The CDR3 has 15 amino acids. DNA for the CDR3: TGTGCCAGCAGTGACCTGGGAGGGGGCACAGATACGCAGTATTTT. Translated: CASSDLGGGTDTQYF.

In DNA form, the CDR3 reads TGTGCCAGCAGTTTTACATACGACAGATCCTATGGCTACACCTTC. As protein: CASSFTYDRSYGYTF. The chain uses TRBV27 and TRBJ1-2, with a possible D match to TRBD1 (5 bases). The CDR3 is 15 amino acids. Trimming took 3 bases from V and 4 from J, leaving 15 bases between them. The germline CDR1 and CDR2 sequences are MNHEY and SMNVEV (reference sequence).

The chain carries TRBV18 and TRBJ2-5, with 14 bases matching TRBD2. Germline V CDR1 and CDR2: KGHSH, LQKENI. CDR3 length: 16 amino acids. V lost 5 bases and J lost 2; bases outside the gene matches: 4. DNA of the CDR3: TGTGCCAGCTCATCAGGACTAGCGGGGGGACAAGAGACCCAGTACTTC. Its protein product is CASSSGLAGGQETQYF.

The genes are TRBV18 and TRBJ2-6, with 10 bases fitting TRBD1. The germline V gene encodes CDR1 KGHSH and CDR2 LQKENI. CDR3 length: 17 amino acids. Trimming cost V 2 bases and J 4 bases; bases outside gene matches: 5. CDR3 sequence reads: CASSPGTGAVGANVLTF. In DNA, the CDR3 is TGTGCCAGCTCACCAGGGACAGGGGCGGTCGGGGCCAACGTCCTGACTTTC.

The rearrangement joins TRBV19 to TRBJ2-1, with 10 bases fitting TRBD1. Germline V gives CDR1 LNHDA, CDR2 SQIVND (reference sequence). Trimming at V came to 5 bases and at J to 2 bases, leaving 6 bases not matched to a gene. The CDR3 runs 16 residues. The CDR3: CASSVRTGGPYNEQFF. The CDR3, as DNA: TGTGCCAGTAGTGTAAGGACAGGGGGTCCCTACAATGAGCAGTTCTTC.

The chain combines TRBV6-5 with TRBJ2-5; D unclear. Trimming left V 0 bases short and J 5 bases short, with 13 bases between. Germline V gene lookup returns CDR1 MNHEY and CDR2 SVGAGI. This CDR3 has 15 residues. CDR3 amino acids: CASSYSTGPRETQYF. CDR3 nucleotide sequence: TGTGCCAGCAGTTACTCCACGGGTCCCCGGGAGACCCAGTACTTC.

The V call is TRBV2, the J call TRBJ1-4; possible D gene TRBD1, 5 bases. The CDR3 has 14 residues. Trimming pared 7 bases from V and 8 bases from J, leaving 17 bases between. CDR1 and CDR2 (germline): SNHLY, FYNNEI. CDR3 loop: CASTNRQMGEKLFF. In nucleotides, the CDR3 is TGTGCCAGCACTAACAGGCAAATGGGGGAAAAACTGTTTTTT.

The chain joins TRBV28 to TRBJ2-3; TRBD2 matches at 8 bases. The V gene's germline CDR1 is MDHEN and CDR2 SYDVKM. The CDR3 is 13 residues long. With 8 bases clipped from V and 1 base from J, the junction kept 2 bases outside the gene matches. As DNA, the CDR3 is TGTGCCAGCTCGGGAGGGGGCACAGATACGCAGTATTTT. Translated, it gives CASSGGGTDTQYF.

This chain links TRBV15 with TRBJ2-2; 13 bases match TRBD2. Germline CDR1 reads LNHNV; CDR2 reads YYDKDF (reference sequence). This CDR3 spans 16 amino acids. J was trimmed by 7 bases and V by 1 base; bases with no gene match: 3. DNA of the CDR3: TGTGCCACCAGCAGAGGGACTAGCGGGAGCGGCGGGGAGCTGTTTTTT. Translating it yields CATSRGTSGSGGELFF.

This rearrangement joins TRBV12-3 or TRBV12-4 to TRBJ2-7; D is perhaps TRBD1 (5 bases). V was trimmed by 6 bases and J by 2 bases, leaving 8 bases between them. There are 12 residues in the CDR3. The CDR3 loop reads CASSRTPYEQYF. The CDR3 bases are TGTGCCAGCAGCCGGACACCCTACGAGCAGTACTTC.

The chain uses TRBV19 and TRBJ2-2; D perhaps matches TRBD2 (5 bases). This CDR3 spans 14 amino acids. Trimming took 2 bases from V and 7 from J, leaving 11 bases between them. Germline V lookup: CDR1 LNHDA, CDR2 SQIVND (reference sequence). This CDR3 reads CASSITGIIGELFF. The CDR3 DNA follows: TGTGCCAGTAGTATAACGGGAATAATCGGGGAGCTGTTTTTT.

V is TRBV3-1 (or the pseudogene TRBV3-2) and J is TRBJ1-2, with D possibly being TRBD1 (5 bases). Germline lookup yields CDR1 LGHDT and CDR2 YNNKEL (reference sequence). CDR3 length equals 14 residues. The V end lost 5 bases, the J end lost 6 bases, and 16 bases lay between the germline ends. The chain's CDR3 is CASSSWDSAHGYTF. The CDR3 DNA sequence: TGTGCCAGCAGCTCCTGGGACTCGGCCCATGGCTACACCTTC.

This clone showed up just once. The CDR3 region is CASRATGLETQYF. The CDR3 nucleotides are TGTGCCAGCAGGGCCACAGGGTTGGAGACCCAGTACTTC. This chain links TRBV2 with TRBJ2-5, with TRBD1 as a possible D gene (6 bases). Germline V gene sequence: CDR1 SNHLY, CDR2 FYNNEI. CDR3 length equals 13 residues. The germline V and J ends were trimmed by 6 bases and 5 bases, with 13 bases remaining between them.

For the CDR3, the DNA is TGCGCCAGCAGCCCCGGACAGGGGTCGGGCGAGCAGTACTTC. This encodes CASSPGQGSGEQYF. The chain employs TRBV5-1 and TRBJ2-7, with 9 bases matching TRBD1. The germline V gene encodes CDR1 SGHRS and CDR2 YFSETQ. The V gene end was trimmed by 4 bases and the J gene end by 6 bases; junction bases not matched to a gene: 8. There are 14 residues in the CDR3.